The clone carrying this T cell receptor (beta chain) came up once. The data are from a study of blood T cell repertoires in COVID-19. Across the whole study: Researchers got acute and convalescent COVID-19 samples from the United States, Italy and Spain. PBMCs, B-cell-depleted T cells, or T cells provided the cDNA or gDNA that made up the material.

In the original analysis: Reference gene primers were amplified, and this amplification served to estimate nucleated cell counts. Profiled with immunoSEQ multiplex PCR; TCRdb holds only in-frame clones, not every one. Clone size and V and J calls were adopted from that table, with D and trimming inferred from the DNA. The data show some 120,000 clones, with around nine tenths seen just once and 0.75% to 0.9% held by the top ten. Germline values: CDR1 LNHDA, CDR2 SQIVND (reference sequence). This CDR3 contains 15 residues. With 3 bases removed from V and 9 bases from J, the gap between germline ends came to 15 bases.

This TCR was recovered from a woman aged 50 to 65 with active or convalescent COVID-19. The gene calls are TRBV19 and TRBJ1-6; D is ambiguous. The specimen was peripheral blood. CDR3 protein: CASSMSTGGGSPLHF. Here the CDR3 DNA reads TGTGCCAGTAGTATGAGCACCGGAGGTGGTTCACCCCTCCACTTT.